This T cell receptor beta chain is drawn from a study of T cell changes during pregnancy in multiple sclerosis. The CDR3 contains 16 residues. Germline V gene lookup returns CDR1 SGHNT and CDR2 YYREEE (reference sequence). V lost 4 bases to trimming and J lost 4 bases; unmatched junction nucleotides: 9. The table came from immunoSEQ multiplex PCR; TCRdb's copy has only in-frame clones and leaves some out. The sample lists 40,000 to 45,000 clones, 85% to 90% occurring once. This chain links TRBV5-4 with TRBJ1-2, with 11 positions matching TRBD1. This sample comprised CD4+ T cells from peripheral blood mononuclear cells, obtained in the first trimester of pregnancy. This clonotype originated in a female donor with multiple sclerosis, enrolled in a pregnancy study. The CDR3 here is CASSARDRGEPYGYTF. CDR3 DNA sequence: TGTGCCAGCAGCGCGAGGGACAGGGGGGAGCCCTATGGCTACACCTTC.